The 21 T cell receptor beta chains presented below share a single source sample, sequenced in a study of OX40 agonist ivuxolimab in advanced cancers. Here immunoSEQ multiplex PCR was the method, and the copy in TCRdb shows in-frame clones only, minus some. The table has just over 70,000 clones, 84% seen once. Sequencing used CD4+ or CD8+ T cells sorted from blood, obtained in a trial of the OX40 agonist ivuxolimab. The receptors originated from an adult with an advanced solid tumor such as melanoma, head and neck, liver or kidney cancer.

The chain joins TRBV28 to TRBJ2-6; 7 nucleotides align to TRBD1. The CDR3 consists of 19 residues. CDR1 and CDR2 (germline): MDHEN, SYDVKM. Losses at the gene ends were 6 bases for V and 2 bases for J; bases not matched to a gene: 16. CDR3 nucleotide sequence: TGTGCCAGCAGGAGGAGCAAAGACAGGGATTATGCTGGGGCCAACGTCCTGACTTTC. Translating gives CASRRSKDRDYAGANVLTF.

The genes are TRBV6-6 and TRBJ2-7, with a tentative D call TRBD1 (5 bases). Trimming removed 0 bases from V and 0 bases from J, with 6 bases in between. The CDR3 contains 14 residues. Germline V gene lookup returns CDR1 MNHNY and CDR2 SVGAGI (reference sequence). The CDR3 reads CASSYSQDSYEQYF. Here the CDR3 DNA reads TGTGCCAGCAGTTACTCACAGGACTCCTACGAGCAGTACTTC.

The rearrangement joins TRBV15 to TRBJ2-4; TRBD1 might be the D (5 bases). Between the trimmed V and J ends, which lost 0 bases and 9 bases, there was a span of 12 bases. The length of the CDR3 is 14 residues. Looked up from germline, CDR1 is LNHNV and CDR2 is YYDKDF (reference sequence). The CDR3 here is CATSRDLAGIIQYF. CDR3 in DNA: TGTGCCACCAGCAGAGATTTGGCAGGGATCATTCAGTACTTC.

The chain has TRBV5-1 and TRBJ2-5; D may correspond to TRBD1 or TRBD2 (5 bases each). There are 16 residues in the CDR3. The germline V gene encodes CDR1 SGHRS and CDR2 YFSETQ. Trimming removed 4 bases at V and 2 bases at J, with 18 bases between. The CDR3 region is CASSLPESGRQETQYF. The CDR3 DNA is TGCGCCAGCAGCCTGCCAGAGTCGGGGCGGCAAGAGACCCAGTACTTC.

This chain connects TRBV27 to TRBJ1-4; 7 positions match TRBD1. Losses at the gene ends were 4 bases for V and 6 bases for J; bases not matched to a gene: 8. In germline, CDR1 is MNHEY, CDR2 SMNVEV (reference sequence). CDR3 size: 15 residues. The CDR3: CASSSQTGSDEKLFF. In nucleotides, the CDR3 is TGTGCCAGCAGTTCCCAGACAGGGTCAGATGAAAAACTGTTTTTT.

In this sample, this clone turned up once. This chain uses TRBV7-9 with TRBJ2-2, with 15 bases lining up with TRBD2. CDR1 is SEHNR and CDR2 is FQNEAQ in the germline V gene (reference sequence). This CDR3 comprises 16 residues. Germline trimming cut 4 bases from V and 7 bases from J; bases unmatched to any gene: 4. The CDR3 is CASSSGLAGGVGELFF. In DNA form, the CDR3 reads TGTGCCAGCAGCTCCGGACTAGCGGGAGGGGTCGGGGAGCTGTTTTTT.

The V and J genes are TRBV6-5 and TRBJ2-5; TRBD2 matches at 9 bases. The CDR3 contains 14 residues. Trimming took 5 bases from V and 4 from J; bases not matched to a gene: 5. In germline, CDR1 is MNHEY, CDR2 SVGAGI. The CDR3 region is CASSSGGRAETQYF. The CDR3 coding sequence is TGTGCCAGCAGTAGCGGGGGGCGTGCAGAGACCCAGTACTTC.

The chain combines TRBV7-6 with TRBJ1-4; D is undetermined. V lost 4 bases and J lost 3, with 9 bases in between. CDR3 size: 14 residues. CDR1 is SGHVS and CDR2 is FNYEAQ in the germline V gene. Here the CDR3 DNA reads TGTGCCAGCAGCTCATCCCCTTCTAATGAAAAACTGTTTTTT. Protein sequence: CASSSSPSNEKLFF.

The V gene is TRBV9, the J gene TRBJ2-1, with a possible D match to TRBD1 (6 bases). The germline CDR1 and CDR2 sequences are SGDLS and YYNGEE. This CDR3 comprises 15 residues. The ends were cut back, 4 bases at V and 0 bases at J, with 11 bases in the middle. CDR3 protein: CASSLQGNSYNEQFF. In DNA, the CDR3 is TGTGCCAGCAGCTTACAGGGTAACTCCTACAATGAGCAGTTCTTC.

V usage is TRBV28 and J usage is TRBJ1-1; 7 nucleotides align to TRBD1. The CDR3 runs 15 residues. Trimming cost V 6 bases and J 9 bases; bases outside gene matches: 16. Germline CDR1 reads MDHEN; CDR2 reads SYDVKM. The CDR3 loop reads CASRSFSGQARQAFF. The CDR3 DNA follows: TGTGCCAGCAGGTCCTTTAGTGGACAGGCCCGGCAAGCTTTCTTT.

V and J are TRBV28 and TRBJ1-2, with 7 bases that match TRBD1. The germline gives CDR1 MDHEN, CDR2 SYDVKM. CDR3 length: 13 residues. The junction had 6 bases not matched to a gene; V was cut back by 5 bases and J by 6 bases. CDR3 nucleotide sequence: TGTGCCAGCAGTCGGACAGGACTACATGGCTACACCTTC. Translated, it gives CASSRTGLHGYTF.

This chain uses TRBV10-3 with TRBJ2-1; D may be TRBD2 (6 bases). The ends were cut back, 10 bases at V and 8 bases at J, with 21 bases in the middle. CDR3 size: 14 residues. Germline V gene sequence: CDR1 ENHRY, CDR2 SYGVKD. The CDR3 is CATRDSTPGDEQFF. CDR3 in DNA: TGTGCCACCAGGGACTCCACCCCCGGCGATGAGCAGTTCTTC.

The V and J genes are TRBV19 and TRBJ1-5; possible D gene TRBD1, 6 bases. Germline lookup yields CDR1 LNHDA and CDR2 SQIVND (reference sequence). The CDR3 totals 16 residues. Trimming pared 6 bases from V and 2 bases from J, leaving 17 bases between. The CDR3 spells CASRPTGSFGNQPQHF. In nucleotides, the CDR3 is TGTGCCAGTAGGCCCACAGGGAGCTTCGGCAATCAGCCCCAGCATTTT.

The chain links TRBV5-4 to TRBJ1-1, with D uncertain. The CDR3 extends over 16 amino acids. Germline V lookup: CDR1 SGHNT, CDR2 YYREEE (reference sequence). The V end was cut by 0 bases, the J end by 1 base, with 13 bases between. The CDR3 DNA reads TGTGCCAGCAGCTTGGAGCCGGTCCCCTCGAACACTGAAGCTTTCTTT. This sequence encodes CASSLEPVPSNTEAFF.

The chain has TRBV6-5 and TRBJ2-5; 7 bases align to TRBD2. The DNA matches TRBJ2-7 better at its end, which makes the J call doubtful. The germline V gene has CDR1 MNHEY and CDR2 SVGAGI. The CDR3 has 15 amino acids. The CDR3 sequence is CASSYLGTTPYEQYF. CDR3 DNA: TGTGCCAGCAGTTACCTAGGGACTACTCCCTACGAGCAGTACTTC.

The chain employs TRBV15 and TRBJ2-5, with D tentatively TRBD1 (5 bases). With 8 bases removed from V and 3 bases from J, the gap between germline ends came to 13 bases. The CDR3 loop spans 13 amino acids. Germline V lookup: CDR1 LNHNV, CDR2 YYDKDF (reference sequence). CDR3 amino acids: CATLSGFEETQYF. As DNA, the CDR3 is TGTGCCACCTTATCAGGGTTTGAAGAGACCCAGTACTTC.

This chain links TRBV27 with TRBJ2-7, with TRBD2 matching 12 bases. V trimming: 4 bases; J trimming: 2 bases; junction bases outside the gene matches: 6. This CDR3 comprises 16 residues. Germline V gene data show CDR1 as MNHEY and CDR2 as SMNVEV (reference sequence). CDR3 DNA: TGTGCCAGCAGTTATTCAGGACTAGCGGGGACCTACGAGCAGTACTTC. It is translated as CASSYSGLAGTYEQYF.

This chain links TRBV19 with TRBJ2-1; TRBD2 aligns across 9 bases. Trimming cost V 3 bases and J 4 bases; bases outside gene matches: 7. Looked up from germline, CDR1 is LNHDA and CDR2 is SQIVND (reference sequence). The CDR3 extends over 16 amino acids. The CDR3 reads CASSISSGDPYNEQFF. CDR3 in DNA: TGTGCCAGTAGTATTTCTAGCGGGGACCCGTACAATGAGCAGTTCTTC.

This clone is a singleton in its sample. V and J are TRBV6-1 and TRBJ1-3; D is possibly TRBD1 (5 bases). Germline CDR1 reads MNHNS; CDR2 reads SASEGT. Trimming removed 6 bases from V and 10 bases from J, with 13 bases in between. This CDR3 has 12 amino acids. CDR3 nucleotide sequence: TGTGCCAGCAGGGTCAGGGTTGGGACCATATATTTT. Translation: CASRVRVGTIYF.

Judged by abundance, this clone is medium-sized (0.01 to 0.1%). The CDR3 protein is CATSRDPTSGEQFF. The CDR3 DNA reads as TGTGCCACCAGCAGGGATCCAACGTCGGGTGAGCAGTTCTTC. The genes are TRBV15 and TRBJ2-1; D not certain. Looked up from germline, CDR1 is LNHNV and CDR2 is YYDKDF (reference sequence). The CDR3 runs to 14 residues. The V gene lost 3 bases and the J gene lost 9 bases, with 15 bases spanning the gap.

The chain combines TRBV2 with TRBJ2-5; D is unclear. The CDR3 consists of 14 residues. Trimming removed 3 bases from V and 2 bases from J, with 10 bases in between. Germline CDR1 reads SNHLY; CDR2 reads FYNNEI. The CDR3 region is CASSDPAVQETQYF. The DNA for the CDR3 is TGTGCCAGCAGTGACCCGGCAGTTCAAGAGACCCAGTACTTC.